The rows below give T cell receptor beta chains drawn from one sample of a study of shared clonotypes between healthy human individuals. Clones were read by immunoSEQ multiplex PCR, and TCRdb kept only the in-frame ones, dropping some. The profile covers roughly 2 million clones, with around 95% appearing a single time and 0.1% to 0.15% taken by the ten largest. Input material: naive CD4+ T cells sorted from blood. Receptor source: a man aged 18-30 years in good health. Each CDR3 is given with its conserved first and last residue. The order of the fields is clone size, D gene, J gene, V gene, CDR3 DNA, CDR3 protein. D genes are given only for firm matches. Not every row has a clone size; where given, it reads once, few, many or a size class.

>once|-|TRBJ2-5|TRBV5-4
TGTGCCAGCACCAAAAGTACCGGCGAATCGGGGACCCAGTACTTC
CASTKSTGESGTQYF
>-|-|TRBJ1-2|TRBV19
TGTGCCAGTAGTATAGTGGACCAACCTTCGGCTAACTATGGCTACACCTTC
CASSIVDQPSANYGYTF
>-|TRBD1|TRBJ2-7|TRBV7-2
TGTGCCAGCAGCTACGGGACAGGTCCCTACGAGCAGTACTTC
CASSYGTGPYEQYF
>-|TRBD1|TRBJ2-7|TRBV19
TGTGCCAGTAGTAACCCGGGACAGGGCCCCTACGAGCAGTACTTC
CASSNPGQGPYEQYF
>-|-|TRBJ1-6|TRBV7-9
TGTGCCAGCAGCCGAGAAGGGTCCTATAATTCACCCCTCCACTTT
CASSREGSYNSPLHF
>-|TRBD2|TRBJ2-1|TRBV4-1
TGCGCCAGCAGCCCTACATTCGGGGGGGCGCGCAATGAGCAGTTCTTC
CASSPTFGGARNEQFF
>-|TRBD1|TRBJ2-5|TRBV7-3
TGTGCCAGCAGCCGCGGACAGGGGAAAGGAGAGACCCAGTACTTC
CASSRGQGKGETQYF
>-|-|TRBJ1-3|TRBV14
TGTGCCAGCAGCCAAGATCGCTTCTCTGGAAACACCATATATTTT
CASSQDRFSGNTIYF
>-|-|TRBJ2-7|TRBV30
TGTGCCTGGAGGCGGGGGCTCTCCTACGAGCAGTACTTC
CAWRRGLSYEQYF
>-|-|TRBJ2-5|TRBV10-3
TGTGCCATCATGCGATCCGCACAAGAGACCCAGTACTTC
CAIMRSAQETQYF
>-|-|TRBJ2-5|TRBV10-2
TGCGCCAGCAGTGAAATCGGAGAGACCCAGTACTTC
CASSEIGETQYF
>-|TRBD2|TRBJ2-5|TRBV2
TGTGCCAGCACACCGGGACTAGCGGAGGGAGAGACCCAGTACTTC
CASTPGLAEGETQYF
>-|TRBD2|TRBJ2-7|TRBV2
TGTGCCAGCAGTGAAGGACTAGCGGAGCACTACGAGCAGTACTTC
CASSEGLAEHYEQYF
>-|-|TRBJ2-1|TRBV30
TGTGCCTGGAGTGGTAGCGAGCCTACCTTCTACAATGAGCAGTTCTTC
CAWSGSEPTFYNEQFF
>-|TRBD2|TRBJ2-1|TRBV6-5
TGTGCCAGCAGTTTGCTAGCGGGAAACAATGAGCAGTTCTTC
CASSLLAGNNEQFF
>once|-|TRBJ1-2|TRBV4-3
TGCGCCAGTTCGGGCGGAAACTATGGCTACACCTTC
CASSGGNYGYTF
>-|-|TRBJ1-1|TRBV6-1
TGTGCCAGCAGTCTTCCGGGTTACGGGGGTGAAGCTTTCTTT
CASSLPGYGGEAFF
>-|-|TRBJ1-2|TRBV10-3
TGTGCCATCAGTGATATGGTTGACGGCTACACCTTC
CAISDMVDGYTF
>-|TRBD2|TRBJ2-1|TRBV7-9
TGTGCCAGCAGCTCACTAGCGCTCCGCTCCTACAATGAGCAGTTCTTC
CASSSLALRSYNEQFF
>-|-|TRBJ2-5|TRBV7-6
TGTGCCAGCAGCTTAGCCAGGGTTGAGACCCAGTACTTC
CASSLARVETQYF
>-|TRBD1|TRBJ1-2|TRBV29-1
TGCAGCGTGACAGGGGACTCGGTAGGTGGCTACACCTTC
CSVTGDSVGGYTF
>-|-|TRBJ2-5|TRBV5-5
TGTGCCAGCAGCTCTATGGTCGGGGCAGCGTACCAAGAGACCCAGTACTTC
CASSSMVGAAYQETQYF
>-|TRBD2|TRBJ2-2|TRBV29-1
TGCAGCGTTGTTACTAGCGGGAGGGCGGGGGAGCTGTTTTTT
CSVVTSGRAGELFF
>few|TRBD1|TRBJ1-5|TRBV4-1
TGCGCCAGCAGCCTCGGGACAGGGAATCAGCCCCAGCATTTT
CASSLGTGNQPQHF
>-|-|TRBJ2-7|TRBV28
TGTGCCAGCAGTTTATCTTACGGGGAACACTCCTACGAGCAGTACTTC
CASSLSYGEHSYEQYF
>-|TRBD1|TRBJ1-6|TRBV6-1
TGTGCCAGTGTGACAGGGTTCTATTCACCCCTCCACTTT
CASVTGFYSPLHF
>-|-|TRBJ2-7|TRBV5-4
TGTGCCAGCAGCTTCCGGGGCACCTCCTACGAGCAGTACTTC
CASSFRGTSYEQYF
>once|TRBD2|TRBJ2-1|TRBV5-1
TGCGCCAGCAGAGGGCTAGCGGGCAACAATGAGCAGTTCTTC
CASRGLAGNNEQFF
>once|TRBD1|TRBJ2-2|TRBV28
TGTGCCAGCAGCCGGTCGGGACAGGTTGGCACCGGGGAGCTGTTTTTT
CASSRSGQVGTGELFF
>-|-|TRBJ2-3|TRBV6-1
TGTGCCAGCAGGGTCAGGGAATCTCGCACAGATACGCAGTATTTT
CASRVRESRTDTQYF
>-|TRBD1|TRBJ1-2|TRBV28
TGTGCCAGCAGACCCGGGACAGGCGTAGGCTACACCTTC
CASRPGTGVGYTF
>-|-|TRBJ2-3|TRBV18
TGTGCCAGCTCGCATACAGATACGCAGTATTTT
CASSHTDTQYF
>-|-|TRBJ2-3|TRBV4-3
TGCGCCAGCAGCCGGGAAGGGGCAGGGTTCGGCACAGATACGCAGTATTTT
CASSREGAGFGTDTQYF
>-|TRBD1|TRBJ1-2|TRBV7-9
TGTGCCAGCAGCTTAGCAGGGGGCGCCTATGGCTACACCTTC
CASSLAGGAYGYTF
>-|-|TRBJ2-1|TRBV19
TGTGCCAGTAGTCCGGAGGGCCTGAATGAGCAGTTCTTC
CASSPEGLNEQFF
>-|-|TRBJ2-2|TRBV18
TGTGCCAGCTCACCGCAGGACCTGAACACCGGGGAGCTGTTTTTT
CASSPQDLNTGELFF
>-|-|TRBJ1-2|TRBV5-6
TGTGCCAGCAGCATTGGCGAGTATGGCTACACCTTC
CASSIGEYGYTF
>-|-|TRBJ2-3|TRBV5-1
TGCGCCAGCAGCATAGGGACACGAACAGATACGCAGTATTTT
CASSIGTRTDTQYF
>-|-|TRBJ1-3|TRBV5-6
TGTGCCAGCAGCTTGTCATCCCAAAACACCATATATTTT
CASSLSSQNTIYF
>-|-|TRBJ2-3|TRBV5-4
TGTGCCAGCAGCTTGGGGCCAGCCGGTACTAGCACAGATACGCAGTATTTT
CASSLGPAGTSTDTQYF
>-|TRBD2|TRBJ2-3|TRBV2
TGTGCCAGCAGTGAGTGGGCGGGGGTCACAGATACGCAGTATTTT
CASSEWAGVTDTQYF
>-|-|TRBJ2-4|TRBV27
TGTGCCAGCAGTTCGACCCTACTAGCCAAAAACATTCAGTACTTC
CASSSTLLAKNIQYF
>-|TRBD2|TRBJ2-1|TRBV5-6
TGTGCCAGCAGCCGGACTAGTACGGGCAATGAGCAGTTCTTC
CASSRTSTGNEQFF
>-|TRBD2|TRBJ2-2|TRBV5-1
TGCGCCAGCAGCTTAGCGGGGGCCACGCTTTTGTCCACCGGGGAGCTGTTTTTT
CASSLAGATLLSTGELFF
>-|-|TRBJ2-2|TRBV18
TGTGCCAGCTCACTCACGACAGAAAGTACCGGGGAGCTGTTTTTT
CASSLTTESTGELFF
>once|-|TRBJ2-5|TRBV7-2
TGTGCCAGCAGCTTAGCGGAACTAGTACGCGAGACCCAGTACTTC
CASSLAELVRETQYF
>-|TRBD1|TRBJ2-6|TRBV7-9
TGTGCCAGCAGCTCGACAGGGGCCTTACCGGGGGCCAACGTCCTGACTTTC
CASSSTGALPGANVLTF
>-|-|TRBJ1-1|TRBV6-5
TGTGCCAGCAGTTTCCGACAGATAGCTTTCTTT
CASSFRQIAFF
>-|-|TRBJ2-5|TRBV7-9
TGTGCCAGCGGTCAAAGTCCCACTAGCACCCAAGAGACCCAGTACTTC
CASGQSPTSTQETQYF
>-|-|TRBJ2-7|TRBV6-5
TGTGCCAGCAGTACAGAGTACGAGCAGTACTTC
CASSTEYEQYF